This paragraph reports one T cell receptor beta chain. Single viable CD3+CD4+CD8-CD45RO+ cells were sorted as the memory CD4+ T cells. The ends lost 5 bases at V and 5 bases at J; junction bases unmatched: 12. The CDR3 consists of 16 residues. CDR1 SGHTA and CDR2 FQGNSA come from the germline V gene. This entry comes from a study of memory CD4+ T cells and cytomegalovirus serostatus. Profiling relied on immunoSEQ multiplex PCR, and the TCRdb table lists in-frame clones only, not all of them. The profile shows over 65,000 clones, approximately 78% of them singletons. This chain connects TRBV7-2 to TRBJ2-5, with 9 bases lining up with TRBD1. The clonotype originates from an adult in good health and CMV-seropositive. What was sequenced was memory CD4+ T cells from blood. CDR3 in DNA: TGTGCCAGCAGCCCCCCGGGACAGGGACCGTGGGAGACCCAGTACTTC. Its translation: CASSPPGQGPWETQYF.